This T cell receptor beta chain was sequenced in a study of blood T cell repertoires in COVID-19. Authors' methods: By means of reference gene primer amplification, nucleated cell counts were estimated. Here immunoSEQ multiplex PCR was the method, and the copy in TCRdb shows in-frame clones only, minus some. That table is the source of V, J and clone size, and D and trimming were worked out from the DNA. The sample has roughly 180,000 clones; about 91% are singletons. Per germline, CDR1 SGHNT and CDR2 YYREEE (reference sequence). V lost 0 bases, J lost 0 bases, and 15 bases lay in between. The CDR3 runs 17 residues.

This sequence was found in a woman aged 25 to 45 with acute or convalescent COVID-19. The sample consisted of peripheral blood. This sequence joins TRBV5-4 and TRBJ2-5; D remains unclear. The CDR3 DNA follows: TGTGCCAGCAGCTTGGGCAATCTAGGCTCCTACCAAGAGACCCAGTACTTC. Protein: CASSLGNLGSYQETQYF. Full variable domain (missing parts from reference TRBV5-4 and TRBJ2-5): ETGVTQSPTHLIKTRGQQVTLRCSSQSGHNTVSWYQQALGQGPQFIFQYYREEENGRGNFPPRFSGLQFPNYSSELNVNALELDDSALYLCASSLGNLGSYQETQYFGPGTRLLVL.